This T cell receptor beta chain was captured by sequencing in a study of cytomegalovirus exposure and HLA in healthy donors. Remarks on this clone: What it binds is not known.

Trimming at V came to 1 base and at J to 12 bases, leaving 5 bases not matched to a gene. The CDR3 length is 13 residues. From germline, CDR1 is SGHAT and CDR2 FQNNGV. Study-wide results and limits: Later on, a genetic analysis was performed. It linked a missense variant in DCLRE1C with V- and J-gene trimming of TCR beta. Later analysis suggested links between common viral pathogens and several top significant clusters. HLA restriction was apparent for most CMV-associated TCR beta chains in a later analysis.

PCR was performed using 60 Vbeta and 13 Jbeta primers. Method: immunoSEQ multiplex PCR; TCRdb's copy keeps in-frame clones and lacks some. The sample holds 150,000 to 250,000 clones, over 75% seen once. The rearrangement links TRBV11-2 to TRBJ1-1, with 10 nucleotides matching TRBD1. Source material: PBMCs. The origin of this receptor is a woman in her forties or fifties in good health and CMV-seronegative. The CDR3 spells CASSLVPGQGSFF. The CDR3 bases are TGTGCCAGCAGCTTAGTCCCGGGACAGGGGTCTTTCTTT.